The 9 T cell receptor beta chains listed next were all sequenced from one sample in a study of T-cell memory formation after mild COVID-19. TCRdb analysed the 5' RACE reads with MiXCR anew, one entry per CDR3 protein. Of 300,000 to 400,000 distinct CDR3 sequences in the sample, about an eighth were seen once. Sequencing used PBMCs or a T cell subset sorted from them (not recorded which). These receptors were obtained from a man between 18 and 29 years old who had mild COVID-19 (a few samples of this study predate the infection). Cell type and time point are not known.

The table lists this clonotype with a few counts. The chain uses TRBV19 and TRBJ1-1, with D maybe TRBD1 (6 bases). Germline assignment: CDR1 LNHDA and CDR2 SQIVND (reference sequence). V lost 3 bases to trimming and J lost 0 bases, with 14 bases between them. The CDR3 totals 16 residues. The CDR3, as DNA: TGTGCCAGTAGTATCCGCAGGGGATTGGTGAACACTGAAGCTTTCTTT. It encodes CASSIRRGLVNTEAFF.

This chain joins TRBV10-3 and TRBJ2-7; 10 nucleotides match TRBD1. The length of the CDR3 is 16 residues. The J segment lost 4 bases and the V segment lost 5 bases, leaving 11 bases of the junction unmatched. The germline V gene encodes CDR1 ENHRY and CDR2 SYGVKD. The CDR3 here is CAISPSRGTGVYEQYV. The CDR3 DNA is TGTGCCATCAGTCCAAGCCGCGGGACAGGGGTATACGAGCAGTACGTC.

This clonotype was recorded a few times. The chain links TRBV5-6 to TRBJ2-2; D not certain. CDR1 is SGHDT and CDR2 is YYEEEE in the germline V gene. This CDR3 has 16 residues. Trimming pared 1 base from V and 0 bases from J, leaving 10 bases between. CDR3 region: CASSLYGRTNTGELFF. CDR3 in DNA: TGTGCCAGCAGCTTGTACGGCAGGACGAACACCGGGGAGCTGTTTTTT.

V is TRBV7-3 and J is TRBJ2-5; 8 nucleotides match TRBD2. Germline lookup yields CDR1 SGHTA and CDR2 FQGTGA. With 2 bases clipped from V and 5 bases from J, the junction kept 7 bases outside the gene matches. The CDR3 contains 15 residues. The DNA of the CDR3 is TGTGCCAGCAGCTTACGGGGGGGTCGGTTGGAGACCCAGTACTTC. Protein: CASSLRGGRLETQYF.

This clonotype was counted ten times or more. A junction end diverges from the germline sequence, so it may reflect a read error. The V gene is TRBV4-3, the J gene TRBJ2-3; D is uncertain. Per the germline V gene, CDR1 is LGHNA and CDR2 is YSLEER. The length of the CDR3 is 14 residues. This CDR3 is CASSQIRGTDTQYF. In DNA, the CDR3 is TGCGCCAGCAGCCAAATCCGCGGCACGGATACGCAGTATTTT.

Many counts were recorded for this clonotype. This chain connects TRBV20-1 to TRBJ2-3, with 11 nucleotides matching TRBD2. There are 17 residues in the CDR3. Germline CDR1 and CDR2: DFQATT and SNEGSKA (reference sequence). The V segment lost 4 bases and the J segment 1 base; nucleotides outside the gene matches: 10. The CDR3 here is CSATTGTSGSRTDTQYF. DNA of the CDR3: TGCAGTGCTACGACCGGGACTAGCGGTTCCCGCACAGATACGCAGTATTTT.

This clonotype was seen repeatedly, ten times or more. V gene TRBV5-6 combines with J gene TRBJ2-7; D is undetermined. The V and J ends lost 1 base and 6 bases respectively, with 8 bases between them. CDR3 size: 12 residues. Per germline, CDR1 SGHDT and CDR2 YYEEEE. The CDR3 region is CASSLLSREQYF. The CDR3 region has the DNA TGTGCCAGCAGCTTGTTGTCTCGCGAGCAGTACTTC.

This clonotype appeared a few times. The chain combines TRBV29-1 with TRBJ2-1; D possibly corresponds to TRBD1 (6 bases). CDR1 and CDR2 from the germline V gene are SQVTM and ANQGSEA. V dropped 0 bases and J dropped 3 bases, with 15 bases sitting between them. The CDR3 consists of 16 residues. CDR3 residues: CSVEDQETGHYNEQFF. The CDR3 DNA reads TGCAGCGTTGAAGATCAGGAGACAGGACACTACAATGAGCAGTTCTTC.

CDR3 DNA: TGTGCCAGCAGCCTGCTTGGACAGGGGGACACTGAAGCTTTCTTT. It specifies CASSLLGQGDTEAFF. The V and J genes are TRBV9 and TRBJ1-1; 10 bases match TRBD1. Looked up from germline, CDR1 is SGDLS and CDR2 is YYNGEE. V gave up 4 bases and J gave up 3 bases; unmatched junction bases: 6. The CDR3 extends over 15 amino acids. Full variable domain (remainder filled in from reference TRBV9 and TRBJ1-1): DSGVTQTPKHLITATGQRVTLRCSPRSGDLSVYWYQQSLDQGLQFLIQYYNGEERAKGNILERFSAQQFPDLHSELNLSSLELGDSALYFCASSLLGQGDTEAFFGQGTRLTVV.